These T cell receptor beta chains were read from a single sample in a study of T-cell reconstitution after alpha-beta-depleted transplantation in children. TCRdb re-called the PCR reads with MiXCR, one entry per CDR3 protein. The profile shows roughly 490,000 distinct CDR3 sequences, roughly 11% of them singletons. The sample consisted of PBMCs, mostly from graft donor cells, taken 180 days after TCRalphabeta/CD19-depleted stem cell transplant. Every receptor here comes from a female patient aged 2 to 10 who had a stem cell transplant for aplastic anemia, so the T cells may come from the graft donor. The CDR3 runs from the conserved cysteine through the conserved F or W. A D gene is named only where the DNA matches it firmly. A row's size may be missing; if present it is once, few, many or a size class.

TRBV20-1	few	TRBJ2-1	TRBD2	CSAGTSGRSANEQFF	TGCAGTGCTGGGACTAGCGGGAGGTCGGCTAATGAGCAGTTCTTC
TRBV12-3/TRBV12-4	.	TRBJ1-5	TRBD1	CASSLTGVGQPQHF	TGTGCCAGCAGTTTAACAGGGGTAGGGCAGCCCCAGCATTTT
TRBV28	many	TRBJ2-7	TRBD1	CASRSGTGRYEQYF	TGTGCCAGCAGGTCCGGGACAGGGCGCTACGAGCAGTACTTC
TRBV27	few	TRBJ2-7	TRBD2	CASSTRDFSGRGEQYF	TGTGCCAGCAGTACTCGCGATTTTAGCGGGAGAGGCGAGCAGTACTTC
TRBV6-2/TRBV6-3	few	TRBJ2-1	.	CASSYDVSYNEQFF	TGTGCCAGCAGTTACGACGTCTCCTACAATGAGCAGTTCTTC
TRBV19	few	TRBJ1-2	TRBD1	CASSMGGVSGTGSGYTF	TGTGCCAGTAGTATGGGCGGGGTATCTGGGACAGGGTCCGGCTACACCTTC
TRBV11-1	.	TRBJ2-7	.	CASSRDHIYEQYF	TGTGCCAGCAGCCGGGACCACATCTACGAGCAGTACTTC
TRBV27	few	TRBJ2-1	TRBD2	CASSLAGEGNEQFF	TGTGCCAGCAGCCTAGCGGGAGAGGGCAATGAGCAGTTCTTC
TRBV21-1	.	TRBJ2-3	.	CASSNLKRETNTDTQYF	TGTGCCAGCAGCAACCTCAAGCGGGAGACAAACACAGATACGCAGTATTTT
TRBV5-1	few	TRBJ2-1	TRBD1	CASSLTGVPYNEQFF	TGCGCCAGCAGCTTGACAGGGGTCCCTTACAATGAGCAGTTCTTC
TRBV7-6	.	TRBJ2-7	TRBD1	CASSLRATGKFNEQYF	TGTGCCAGCAGCTTAAGGGCGACAGGGAAGTTCAACGAGCAGTACTTC
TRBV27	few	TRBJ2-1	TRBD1	CARGEGQGVLRTYNEQFF	TGTGCCAGAGGAGAAGGACAGGGGGTCTTACGAACCTACAATGAGCAGTTCTTC
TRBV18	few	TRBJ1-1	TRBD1	CASSRDREAFF	TGTGCCAGCTCTCGGGACAGAGAAGCTTTCTTT
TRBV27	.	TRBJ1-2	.	CASSLSMADLYGYTF	TGTGCCAGCAGTTTATCGATGGCGGATCTCTATGGCTACACCTTC
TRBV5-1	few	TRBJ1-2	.	CASSLQPGPYGYTF	TGCGCCAGCAGCTTGCAGCCAGGGCCATATGGCTACACCTTC
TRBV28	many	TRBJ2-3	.	CASSFGFSYNTDTQYF	TGTGCCAGCAGTTTCGGCTTTTCCTATAACACAGATACGCAGTATTTT
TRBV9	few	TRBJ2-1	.	CASTRRASGDEQFF	TGTGCCAGCACCAGGAGGGCCAGCGGCGATGAGCAGTTCTTC
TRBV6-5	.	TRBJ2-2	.	CASSYLARQTGELFF	TGTGCCAGCAGTTACTTGGCCCGACAAACCGGGGAGCTGTTTTTT
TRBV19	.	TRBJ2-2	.	CASLQNTGELFF	TGTGCCAGTCTCCAGAACACCGGGGAGCTGTTTTTT
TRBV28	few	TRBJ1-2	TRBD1	CASSFSTRDRMNYGYTF	TGTGCCAGCAGTTTTAGTACCCGGGACAGGATGAACTATGGCTACACCTTC
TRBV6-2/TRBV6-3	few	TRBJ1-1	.	CASSSGILNTEAFF	TGTGCCAGCAGTTCTGGTATCTTGAACACTGAAGCTTTCTTT
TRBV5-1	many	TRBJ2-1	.	CASIRGDEQFF	TGCGCCAGCATTCGGGGCGATGAGCAGTTCTTC
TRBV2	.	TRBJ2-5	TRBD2	CASRSSAGVETQYF	TGTGCCAGCAGAAGTTCAGCGGGAGTGGAGACCCAGTACTTC
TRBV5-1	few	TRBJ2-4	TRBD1	CASTWGQEDKNIQYF	TGCGCCAGCACCTGGGGACAGGAGGACAAAAACATTCAGTACTTC
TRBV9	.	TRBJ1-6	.	CASSVYGGKDSPLHF	TGTGCCAGCAGCGTATACGGGGGCAAGGATTCACCCCTCCACTTT
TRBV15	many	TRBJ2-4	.	CATSRDRISRGKNIQYF	TGTGCCACCAGCAGAGATCGGATATCACGAGGCAAAAACATTCAGTACTTC
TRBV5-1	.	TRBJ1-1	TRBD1	CASRARTGGAEAFF	TGCGCCAGCAGGGCTAGGACAGGGGGAGCTGAAGCTTTCTTT
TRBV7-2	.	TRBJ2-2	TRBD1	CASSFRGHNGELFF	TGTGCCAGCAGCTTTAGGGGGCACAACGGGGAGCTGTTTTTT
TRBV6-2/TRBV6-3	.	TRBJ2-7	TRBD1	CASSYSRDRGYEQYF	TGTGCCAGCAGTTACTCTCGGGACAGGGGCTACGAGCAGTACTTC
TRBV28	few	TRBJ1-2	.	CASQAGLIYGYTF	TGTGCCAGCCAAGCCGGGCTGATTTATGGCTACACCTTC
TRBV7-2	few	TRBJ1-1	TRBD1	CASSLGGDRGRFF	TGTGCCAGCAGCTTAGGAGGGGACAGGGGACGTTTCTTT
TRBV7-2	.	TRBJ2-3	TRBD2	CASSLNWREGGTDTQYF	TGTGCCAGCAGCTTAAATTGGCGGGAGGGCGGGACAGATACGCAGTATTTT
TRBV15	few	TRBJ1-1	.	CATSRPTRYEAFF	TGTGCCACCAGCAGACCCACTCGCTATGAAGCTTTCTTT
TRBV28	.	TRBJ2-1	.	CASRNRNNEQFF	TGTGCCAGCAGAAACAGGAACAATGAGCAGTTCTTC
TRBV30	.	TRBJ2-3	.	CAWILSLNRVKPDTQYF	TGTGCCTGGATTCTATCCCTCAACAGGGTCAAGCCAGATACGCAGTATTTT
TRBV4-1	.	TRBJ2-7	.	CASSQGALPGEQYF	TGCGCCAGCAGCCAAGGAGCCCTGCCAGGCGAGCAGTACTTC
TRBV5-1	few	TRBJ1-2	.	CASSLAPGRLGSTF	TGCGCCAGCAGCTTGGCCCCAGGCCGCCTAGGGTCCACCTTC
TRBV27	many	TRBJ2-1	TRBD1	CASSLRDRDNEQFF	TGTGCCAGCAGTTTAAGGGACAGAGACAATGAGCAGTTCTTC
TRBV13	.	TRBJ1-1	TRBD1	CASSRTGGDTEAFF	TGTGCCAGCAGCCGGACAGGGGGCGACACTGAAGCTTTCTTT
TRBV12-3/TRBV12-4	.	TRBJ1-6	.	CASSSQASPLHF	TGTGCCAGCAGTTCTCAGGCCTCACCCCTCCACTTT
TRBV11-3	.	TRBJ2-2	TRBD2	CASSLDRLAANTGELFF	TGTGCCAGCAGCTTAGATCGGCTAGCGGCGAACACCGGGGAGCTGTTTTTT
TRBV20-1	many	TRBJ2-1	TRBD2	CSARAREREGNEQFF	TGCAGTGCTAGAGCAAGAGAGCGGGAGGGCAATGAGCAGTTCTTC
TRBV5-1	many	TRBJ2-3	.	CASSLADRTDTQYF	TGCGCCAGCAGCTTGGCGGACCGCACAGATACGCAGTATTTT
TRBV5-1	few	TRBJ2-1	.	CASSLEDGLYNEQFF	TGCGCCAGCAGCTTGGAGGACGGCTTATACAATGAGCAGTTCTTC
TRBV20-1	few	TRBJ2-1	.	CSANDLALRAYNEQFF	TGCAGTGCTAACGATTTAGCCCTTAGAGCCTACAATGAGCAGTTCTTC